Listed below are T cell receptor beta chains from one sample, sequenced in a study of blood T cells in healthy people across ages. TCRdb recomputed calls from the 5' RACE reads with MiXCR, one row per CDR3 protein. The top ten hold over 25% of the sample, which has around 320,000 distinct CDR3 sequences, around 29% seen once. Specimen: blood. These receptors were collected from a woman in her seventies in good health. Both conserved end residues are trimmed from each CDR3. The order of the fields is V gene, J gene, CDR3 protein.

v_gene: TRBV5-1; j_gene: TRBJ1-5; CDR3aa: ASGDRPNQPQH
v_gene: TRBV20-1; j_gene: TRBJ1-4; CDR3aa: SAGTGPTNEKLF
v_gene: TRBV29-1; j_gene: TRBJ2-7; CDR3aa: SVGEGGEQY
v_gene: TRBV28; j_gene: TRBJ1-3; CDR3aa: ASSQGGDRGNTIY
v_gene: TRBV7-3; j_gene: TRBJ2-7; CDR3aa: ASSLTGSSRGYEQY
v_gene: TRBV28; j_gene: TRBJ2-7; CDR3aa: ASSPGHEQY
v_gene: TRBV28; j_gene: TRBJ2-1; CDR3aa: ASSSPTSGGHNEQF
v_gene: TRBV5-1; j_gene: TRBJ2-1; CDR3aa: ASRVGGTYNEQF
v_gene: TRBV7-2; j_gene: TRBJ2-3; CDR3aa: ASSLIGAEGDTQY
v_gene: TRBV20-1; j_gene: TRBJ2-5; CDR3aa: SASDTDRDKETQY
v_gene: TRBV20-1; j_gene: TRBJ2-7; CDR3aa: SAGGTGVPYEQY
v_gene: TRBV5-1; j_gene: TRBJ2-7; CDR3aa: ASSLEQGPQY
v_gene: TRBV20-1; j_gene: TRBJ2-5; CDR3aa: SARIPGGSQETQY
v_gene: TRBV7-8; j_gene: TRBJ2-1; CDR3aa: ASSPQDRRSPNEQF
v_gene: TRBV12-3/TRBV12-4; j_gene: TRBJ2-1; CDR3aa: ASSPQGAYNEQF
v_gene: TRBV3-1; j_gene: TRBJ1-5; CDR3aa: ASSQGSAGGNQPQH
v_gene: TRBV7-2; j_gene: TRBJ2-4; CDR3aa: ASSLGAGQGRNIQY
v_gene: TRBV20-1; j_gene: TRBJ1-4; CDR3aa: SAATGYNEKLF
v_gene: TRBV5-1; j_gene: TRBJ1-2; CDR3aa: ASSAGQGAGGYT
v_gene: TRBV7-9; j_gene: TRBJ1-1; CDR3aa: ASSLLMGGRNTEAF
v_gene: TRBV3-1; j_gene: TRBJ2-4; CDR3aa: ASSQGMWTPT